This entry is about one TCR beta chain. Between the trimmed V and J ends, which lost 1 base and 7 bases, there was a span of 14 bases. The CDR3 covers 14 residues. Germline-derived CDR1 and CDR2 are MDHEN and SYDVKM. The data derive from a study of T cells in Graves' hyperthyroidism and ophthalmopathy. Study context: The initial diagnosis was the point when peripheral blood was collected, ahead of any treatment.

The investigators amplified TCR beta CDR3 regions from RNA transcripts. During a first-round RT-PCR of the TCR CDR3, the HTBI primer set was used. TCRdb recomputed calls from the multiplex PCR reads with MiXCR, one row per CDR3 protein. Here the sample spans around 200,000 distinct CDR3 sequences, roughly 18% being singletons. The V and J genes are TRBV28 and TRBJ2-7; weak D call: TRBD2 (6 bases). Sequenced sample: blood. The sequence came from a man aged 35 to 55 with Graves' hyperthyroidism. Written as DNA, the CDR3 is TGTGCCAGCAGTTTATACGCGGGCAGCGGGGAGCAGTACTTC. It codes for CASSLYAGSGEQYF. Together with reference TRBV28 and TRBJ2-7, the CDR3 gives the full variable domain: DVKVTQSSRYLVKRTGEKVFLECVQDMDHENMFWYRQDPGLGLRLIYFSYDVKMKEKGDIPEGYSVSREKKERFSLILESASTNQTSMYLCASSLYAGSGEQYFGPGTRLTVT.